The 26 T cell receptor beta chains reported below all come from one sample, sequenced in a study of T-cell reconstitution after alpha-beta-depleted transplantation in children. Researchers prepared the TCRbeta library using unique molecular identifiers, the study reports. TCRdb called the PCR reads again in MiXCR, with one record for every CDR3 protein. Of about 170,000 distinct CDR3 sequences listed, around 10% are singletons. The sample was PBMCs, taken before TCRalphabeta/CD19-depleted stem cell transplant. The receptors were sampled from a boy younger than 10 with acute myeloid leukemia, due to receive a stem cell transplant.

The table lists this clonotype with many counts. CDR3 sequence reads: CASSSTGVQEPQHF. Here the CDR3 DNA reads TGTGCCAGCAGCTCCACAGGTGTCCAGGAGCCCCAGCATTTT. The chain recombines TRBV7-9 with TRBJ1-5, with D possibly TRBD1 on 5 matching bases. The CDR3 is 14 amino acids. Trimming pared 4 bases from V and 8 bases from J, leaving 15 bases between. Germline CDR1 reads SEHNR; CDR2 reads FQNEAQ (reference sequence).

This clonotype was found many times. This sequence joins TRBV3-1 and TRBJ2-5; perhaps TRBD1 as D (5 bases). Germline loops: CDR1 LGHDT, CDR2 YNNKEL (reference sequence). The CDR3 spans 13 residues. V gave up 8 bases and J gave up 5 bases, with 15 bases separating them. The CDR3 DNA is TGTGCCAGCGGCCTCGGCCAGGGCGAGACCCAGTACTTC. It is translated as CASGLGQGETQYF.

This clonotype has ten or more counts. The CDR3 DNA reads as TGTGCCAGTAGGGACAGCTATCAGCCCCAGCATTTT. Translation: CASRDSYQPQHF. The chain joins TRBV19 to TRBJ1-5; tentatively, D is TRBD1 (6 bases). The germline CDR1 and CDR2 sequences are LNHDA and SQIVND (reference sequence). This CDR3 spans 12 amino acids. V lost 6 bases to trimming and J lost 5 bases, with 8 bases between them.

The chain employs TRBV28 and TRBJ1-5; 7 positions match TRBD1. The germline CDR1 and CDR2 sequences are MDHEN and SYDVKM. The CDR3 has 13 amino acids. After removal of 7 bases from V and 5 bases from J, the junction contained 5 bases not matched to a gene. CDR3 amino acids: CASNRGTHQPQHF. CDR3 nucleotides: TGTGCCAGCAACAGGGGAACACATCAGCCCCAGCATTTT.

This chain joins TRBV3-1 and TRBJ2-2; 12 bases are shared with TRBD2. J lost 5 bases, V lost 0 bases, and 7 bases had no gene match. Germline CDR1 reads LGHDT; CDR2 reads YNNKEL (reference sequence). The CDR3 loop spans 18 amino acids. CDR3 nucleotide sequence: TGTGCCAGCAGCCAAGACGTGACTAGCGGGAGTCGAACCGGGGAGCTGTTTTTT. Translated, it gives CASSQDVTSGSRTGELFF. Full variable domain (rest looked up from reference TRBV3-1 and TRBJ2-2): DTAVSQTPKYLVTQMGNDKSIKCEQNLGHDTMYWYKQDSKKFLKIMFSYNNKELIINETVPNRFSPKSPDKAHLNLHINSLELGDSAVYFCASSQDVTSGSRTGELFFGEGSRLTVL.

This clonotype appeared many times. DNA of the CDR3: TGTGCCAGCAGTTTCACGACTAGCGGGAGAACAGATACGCAGTATTTT. It is translated as CASSFTTSGRTDTQYF. V is TRBV27 and J is TRBJ2-3; 12 nucleotides line up with TRBD2. Trimming at V came to 3 bases and at J to 3 bases, leaving 4 bases not matched to a gene. Germline V gene data show CDR1 as MNHEY and CDR2 as SMNVEV (reference sequence). This CDR3 comprises 16 residues.

This clonotype has at least ten counts. J is TRBJ2-1 and V is TRBV7-2; D is uncertain. Germline values: CDR1 SGHTA, CDR2 FQGNSA. The CDR3 has 14 amino acids. V was trimmed by 3 bases and J by 2 bases, leaving 8 bases between them. CDR3 sequence (DNA): TGTGCCAGCAGCTTTGCGGCGGCCTACAATGAGCAGTTCTTC. Translation gives CASSFAAAYNEQFF.

This clonotype was recorded many times. The gene calls are TRBV7-9 and TRBJ2-2; possible D gene TRBD1, 5 bases. The V end was cut by 4 bases, the J end by 6 bases, with 12 bases between. This CDR3 spans 14 amino acids. The germline CDR1 and CDR2 sequences are SEHNR and FQNEAQ (reference sequence). The DNA for the CDR3 is TGTGCCAGCAGCTCAGGGTTTCTAGCCGGGGAGCTGTTTTTT. It is translated as CASSSGFLAGELFF.

This clonotype was seen ten or more times. J is TRBJ2-3 and V is TRBV6-6, with D perhaps being TRBD1 or TRBD2 (6 bases each). The V end was cut by 8 bases, the J end by 6 bases, with 15 bases between. CDR1 is MNHNY and CDR2 is SVGAGI in the germline V gene (reference sequence). The CDR3 has 13 amino acids. The CDR3 spells CASDQRGADTQYF. The DNA of the CDR3 is TGTGCCAGCGACCAGAGGGGGGCGGATACGCAGTATTTT.

This clonotype was counted many times. The V gene is TRBV2, the J gene TRBJ2-5; D gene unclear. The V and J ends lost 10 bases and 2 bases respectively, with 11 bases between them. This CDR3 has 12 amino acids. The V gene's germline CDR1 is SNHLY and CDR2 FYNNEI. CDR3 nucleotides: TGTGCCACCGAGACTGGGCAAGAGACCCAGTACTTC. Its protein is CATETGQETQYF.

This clonotype showed up many times. The chain combines TRBV20-1 with TRBJ2-3; no firm D call. Germline loops: CDR1 DFQATT, CDR2 SNEGSKA (reference sequence). The CDR3 has 14 amino acids. V was trimmed by 0 bases and J by 6 bases, leaving 13 bases between them. The CDR3 bases are TGCAGTGCTAGAGATGCTACGTGGGTGGATACGCAGTATTTT. This translates into CSARDATWVDTQYF.

There are many counts of this clonotype. This rearrangement joins TRBV7-9 to TRBJ2-3; 10 nucleotides agree with TRBD2. V shed 0 bases, J shed 5 bases, and the junction held 2 bases outside the gene matches. Germline V CDR1 and CDR2: SEHNR, FQNEAQ (reference sequence). The CDR3 length is 15 residues. The CDR3 region has the DNA TGTGCCAGCAGCTTAGCCTGGACTAGCGGAGATACGCAGTATTTT. Its translation: CASSLAWTSGDTQYF.

This clonotype was picked up many times. DNA of the CDR3: TGTGCCAGCTCACCACCGATGGGACAGGGGCAGTACGAGCAGTACTTC. Translation: CASSPPMGQGQYEQYF. The genes are TRBV18 and TRBJ2-7, with 10 bases aligning to TRBD1. Germline-derived CDR1 and CDR2 are KGHSH and LQKENI. Trimming removed 0 bases from V and 4 bases from J; junction bases left unmatched: 6. The CDR3 contains 16 residues.

Ten or more counts support this clonotype. The V and J genes are TRBV7-9 and TRBJ2-1; D remains ambiguous. Deletions cut 6 bases from V and 8 bases from J, with 11 bases between. The CDR3 runs to 12 residues. The germline gives CDR1 SEHNR, CDR2 FQNEAQ (reference sequence). This CDR3 reads CASSPGRDEQFF. CDR3 DNA sequence: TGTGCCAGCAGTCCCGGCAGAGATGAGCAGTTCTTC.

This clonotype was picked up many times. This chain links TRBV25-1 with TRBJ2-2; D ambiguous. Germline V CDR1 and CDR2: MGHDK, SYGVNS. The CDR3 spans 16 residues. V lost 2 bases and J 3 bases, leaving 13 bases between the germline ends. The DNA of the CDR3 is TGTGCCAGCAGTGAAATCCGCCGAGGCGACACCGGGGAGCTGTTTTTT. It specifies CASSEIRRGDTGELFF.

J is TRBJ2-1 and V is TRBV3-1, with 9 bases matching TRBD2. Germline V lookup: CDR1 LGHDT, CDR2 YNNKEL (reference sequence). The CDR3 loop spans 18 amino acids. Trimming took 6 bases from V and 2 from J; bases not matched to a gene: 14. The CDR3 loop is CASSVTSQRGGAYNEQFF. The CDR3 DNA reads as TGTGCCAGCAGTGTCACCTCCCAGCGCGGGGGGGCCTACAATGAGCAGTTCTTC.

This clonotype has ten or more counts. The gene calls are TRBV12-3 or TRBV12-4 and TRBJ2-1, with 12 positions matching TRBD2. V gave up 5 bases and J gave up 7 bases; unmatched junction bases: 3. CDR3 length: 14 amino acids. The CDR3 coding sequence is TGTGCCAGCAGTCAACTAGCGGGAGGAAATGAGCAGTTCTTC. It specifies CASSQLAGGNEQFF.

This clonotype was seen at least ten times. The chain recombines TRBV4-1 with TRBJ2-1, with no clear D. V was shortened by 3 bases and J by 8 bases, with 8 bases between the two germline ends. CDR1 and CDR2 (germline): MGHRA, YSYEKL. This CDR3 spans 12 amino acids. CDR3 protein: CASSHPLHEQFF. CDR3 DNA: TGCGCCAGCAGCCACCCTCTCCATGAGCAGTTCTTC.

The table lists this clonotype with many counts. A junction end diverges from the germline sequence, so it may reflect a read error. V and J are TRBV9 and TRBJ2-7; D gene ambiguous. This CDR3 is built from 13 residues. The germline V gene encodes CDR1 SGDLS and CDR2 YYNGEE. The CDR3 DNA reads as TGTGCCAGCAGCGTAGCCGGCTCATACGAACAGTACTTC. Amino acids: CASSVAGSYEQYF.

The chain links TRBV19 to TRBJ1-2, with 7 positions matching TRBD1. Losses at the gene ends were 7 bases for V and 2 bases for J; bases not matched to a gene: 13. The CDR3 loop spans 16 amino acids. Looked up from germline, CDR1 is LNHDA and CDR2 is SQIVND (reference sequence). In DNA, the CDR3 is TGTGCCAGTACCAACCGGTGGGACAGCCTGAACTATGGCTACACCTTC. Its translation is CASTNRWDSLNYGYTF.

This clonotype was observed at least ten times. The rearrangement joins TRBV5-5 to TRBJ2-7, with a weak D call TRBD1 (6 bases). The V gene's germline CDR1 is SGHKS and CDR2 YYEKEE (reference sequence). Trimming took off 4 bases at V and 6 bases at J, with 11 bases between the two ends. The CDR3 is made up of 12 amino acids. The CDR3 DNA reads TGTGCCAGCAGCCCTGGACAGTTCGAGCAGTACTTC. It codes for CASSPGQFEQYF. Looking up the rest from reference TRBV5-5 and TRBJ2-7 gives the full variable domain: DAGVTQSPTHLIKTRGQQVTLRCSPISGHKSVSWYQQVLGQGPQFIFQYYEKEERGRGNFPDRFSARQFPNYSSELNVNALLLGDSALYLCASSPGQFEQYFGPGTRLTVT.

This clonotype was observed at least ten times. This sequence joins TRBV6-5 and TRBJ2-2; tentative D call: TRBD2 (5 bases). The CDR3 runs 15 residues. Germline V gene lookup returns CDR1 MNHEY and CDR2 SVGAGI. V was trimmed by 3 bases and J by 2 bases, leaving 10 bases between them. The CDR3, as DNA: TGTGCCAGCAGTTATCGGACTGATAACACCGGGGAGCTGTTTTTT. This encodes CASSYRTDNTGELFF.

In this sample, this clonotype turned up many times. The chain employs TRBV7-8 and TRBJ2-1; D is possibly TRBD1 or TRBD2 (6 bases each). The CDR3 extends over 15 amino acids. The V end was cut by 2 bases, the J end by 7 bases, with 15 bases between. The germline V gene encodes CDR1 SGHVS and CDR2 FQNEAQ. The CDR3 coding sequence is TGTGCCAGCAGCTTATGGTTGGGGGGCGGGAATGAGCAGTTCTTC. Its translation: CASSLWLGGGNEQFF.

The rearrangement joins TRBV7-6 to TRBJ1-2, with D possibly being TRBD1 (5 bases). Germline CDR1 and CDR2: SGHVS and FNYEAQ. This CDR3 comprises 13 residues. Trimming took off 1 base at V and 6 bases at J, with 9 bases between the two ends. The CDR3 DNA sequence: TGTGCCAGCAGCTTAGTCTCAGGGAATGGCTACACCTTC. This encodes CASSLVSGNGYTF.

This clonotype has at least ten counts. The gene calls are TRBV7-2 and TRBJ2-1; TRBD2 might be the D (6 bases). Deletions cut 6 bases from V and 0 bases from J, with 12 bases between. Germline CDR1 reads SGHTA; CDR2 reads FQGNSA. This CDR3 comprises 15 residues. CDR3 DNA sequence: TGTGCCAGCAGTCCTAGCGCGAGCTCCTACAATGAGCAGTTCTTC. Translation gives CASSPSASSYNEQFF.

This clonotype showed up many times. The rearrangement links TRBV10-3 to TRBJ2-5; D uncertain. The CDR3 is made up of 13 amino acids. Trimming shortened V by 0 bases and J by 7 bases, and 9 bases separated the two germline ends. Germline lookup yields CDR1 ENHRY and CDR2 SYGVKD. The CDR3 DNA is TGTGCCATCAGTGAGTCGTACCCTGGGACCCAGTACTTC. This gives the protein CAISESYPGTQYF.